Reported below is one TCR beta chain. Its target is not known. CDR3 size: 15 residues. Germline V gene sequence: CDR1 LGHDT, CDR2 YNNKEL (reference sequence). Trimming cost V 4 bases and J 2 bases, with 11 bases left between them. The assay was immunoSEQ multiplex PCR, and TCRdb's table has in-frame clones only and misses some. The table includes more than 12,000 clones, around 68% detected once. The entry originates in a study of T cells in tumors after PD-1 blockade. Study-wide results and limits: Peripheral recruitment is suggested, as some novel exhausted tumor clones were in pre-treatment blood.

Input was roughly 550 ng to 6,500 ng of genomic DNA from tumor or blood. This TCR derives from a human donor with cutaneous squamous cell carcinoma. This chain connects TRBV3-1 (or the pseudogene TRBV3-2) to TRBJ2-2; D might be TRBD2 (6 bases). Here the sequenced sample was tumor tissue, taken after anti-PD-1 treatment. CDR3 amino acids: CASSRGTVNTGELFF. Written as DNA, the CDR3 is TGTGCCAGCAGCCGTGGGACTGTAAACACCGGGGAGCTGTTTTTT.